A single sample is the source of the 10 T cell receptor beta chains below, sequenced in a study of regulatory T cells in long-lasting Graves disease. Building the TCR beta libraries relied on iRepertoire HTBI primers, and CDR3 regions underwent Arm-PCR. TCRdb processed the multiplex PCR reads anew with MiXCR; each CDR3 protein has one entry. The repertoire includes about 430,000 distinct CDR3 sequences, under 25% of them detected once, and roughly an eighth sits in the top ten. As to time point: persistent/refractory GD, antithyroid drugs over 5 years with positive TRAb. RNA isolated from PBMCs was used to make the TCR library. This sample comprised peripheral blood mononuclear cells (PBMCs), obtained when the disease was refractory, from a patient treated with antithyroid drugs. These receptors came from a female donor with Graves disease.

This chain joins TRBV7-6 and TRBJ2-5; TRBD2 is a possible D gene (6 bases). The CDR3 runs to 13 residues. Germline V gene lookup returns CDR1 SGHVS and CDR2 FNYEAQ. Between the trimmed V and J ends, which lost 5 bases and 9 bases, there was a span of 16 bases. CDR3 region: CASSGGTLEAQYF. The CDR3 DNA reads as TGTGCCAGCAGCGGCGGGACTCTTGAGGCCCAGTACTTC.

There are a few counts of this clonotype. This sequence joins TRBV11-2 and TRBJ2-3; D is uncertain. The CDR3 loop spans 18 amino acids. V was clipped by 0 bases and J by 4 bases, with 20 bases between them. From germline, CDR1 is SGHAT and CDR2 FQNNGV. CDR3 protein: CASSLDPPVYDGPDTQYF. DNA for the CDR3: TGTGCCAGCAGCTTAGACCCTCCGGTGTATGATGGACCAGATACGCAGTATTTT.

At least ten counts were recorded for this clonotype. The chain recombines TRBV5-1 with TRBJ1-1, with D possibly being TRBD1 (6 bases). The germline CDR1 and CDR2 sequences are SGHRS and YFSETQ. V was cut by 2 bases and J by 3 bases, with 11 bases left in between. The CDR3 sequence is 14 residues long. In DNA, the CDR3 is TGCGCCAGCAGCTTACAAGGGGGAGACACTGAAGCTTTCTTT. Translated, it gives CASSLQGGDTEAFF.

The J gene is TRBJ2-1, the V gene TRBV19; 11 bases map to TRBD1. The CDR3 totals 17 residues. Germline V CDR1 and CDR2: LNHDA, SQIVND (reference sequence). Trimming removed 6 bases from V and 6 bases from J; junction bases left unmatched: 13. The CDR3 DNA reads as TGTGCCAGTAGGAGGGACAGGGGGGGTTTTACGGGCAATGAGCAGTTCTTC. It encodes CASRRDRGGFTGNEQFF.

CDR3 sequence: CASSRNGQGASVYGYTF. The CDR3 coding sequence is TGTGCCAGCAGCCGCAATGGACAGGGGGCGTCGGTCTATGGCTACACCTTC. This chain joins TRBV6-1 and TRBJ1-2, with TRBD1 matching 11 bases. CDR3 length: 17 amino acids. CDR1 is MNHNS, CDR2 SASEGT, per germline. With V trimmed by 6 bases and J by 4 bases, 13 bases remained unmatched.

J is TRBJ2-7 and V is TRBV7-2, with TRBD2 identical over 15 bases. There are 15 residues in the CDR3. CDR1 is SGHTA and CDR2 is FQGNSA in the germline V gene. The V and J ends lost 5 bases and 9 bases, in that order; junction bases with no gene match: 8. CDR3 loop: CASSPGLAGGPWQYF. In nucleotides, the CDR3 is TGTGCCAGCAGCCCCGGACTAGCGGGAGGGCCTTGGCAGTACTTC. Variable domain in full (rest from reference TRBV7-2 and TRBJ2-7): GAGVSQSPSNKVTEKGKDVELRCDPISGHTALYWYRQSLGQGLEFLIYFQGNSAPDKSGLPSDRFSAERTGGSVSTLTIQRTQQEDSAVYLCASSPGLAGGPWQYFGPGTRLTVT.

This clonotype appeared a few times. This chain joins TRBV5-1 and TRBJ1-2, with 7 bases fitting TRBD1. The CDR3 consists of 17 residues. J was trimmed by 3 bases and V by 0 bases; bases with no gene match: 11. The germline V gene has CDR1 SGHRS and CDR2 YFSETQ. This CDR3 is CASSLARRGPVDYGYTF. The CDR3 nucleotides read TGCGCCAGCAGCTTGGCCAGGAGGGGGCCGGTTGACTATGGCTACACCTTC.

The CDR3 spells CASSPSENRNQPQHF. CDR3 in DNA: TGTGCCAGCTCACCGTCAGAAAACCGCAATCAGCCCCAGCATTTT. This chain links TRBV18 with TRBJ1-5; D not certain. The CDR3 spans 15 residues. Trimming removed 3 bases at V and 2 bases at J, with 11 bases between. CDR1 is KGHSH and CDR2 is LQKENI in the germline V gene.

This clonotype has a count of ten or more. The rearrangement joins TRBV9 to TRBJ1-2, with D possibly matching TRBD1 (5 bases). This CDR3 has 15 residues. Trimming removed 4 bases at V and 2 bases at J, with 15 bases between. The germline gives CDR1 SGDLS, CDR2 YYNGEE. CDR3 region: CASSLSPGTNYGYTF. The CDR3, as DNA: TGTGCCAGCAGCCTCTCCCCCGGGACGAACTATGGCTACACCTTC.

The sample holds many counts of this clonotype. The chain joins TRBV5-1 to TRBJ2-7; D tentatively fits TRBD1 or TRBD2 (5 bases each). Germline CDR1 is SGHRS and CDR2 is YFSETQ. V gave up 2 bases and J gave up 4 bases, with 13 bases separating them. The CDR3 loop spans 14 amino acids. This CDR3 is CASSFSSREYEQYF. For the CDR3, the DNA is TGCGCCAGCAGCTTTAGCTCCAGGGAGTACGAGCAGTACTTC.